This TCR beta chain comes out of a study of tumor-infiltrating lymphocytes in primary liver carcinoma. General observations from the study: No comparison of CD4+ and CD8+ repertoires was made, since the samples were bulk unsorted.

It was unsorted whole blood that yielded blood RNA, and germline DNA was also extracted. This CDR3 has 15 amino acids. Germline V lookup: CDR1 MGHRA, CDR2 YSYEKL. V was shortened by 4 bases and J by 1 base, with 11 bases between the two germline ends. cDNA specific to TCR beta was made from 500 ng of total RNA, with a constant-region primer employed for priming. TCR beta libraries came from three nested multiplex PCR rounds using slightly modified ARM-PCR. TRBV1-TRBV30 forward primers paired with a C-beta reverse primer drove the first two PCR rounds, about 11 cycles each. TCRdb ran MiXCR on the multiplex PCR reads and lists one entry per CDR3 protein. The sample consists of more than 150,000 distinct CDR3 sequences, about 60% of them appearing once. This clonotype came up a few times. Its antigen is not identified.

Material for sequencing was peripheral blood. This TCR came from a man in his forties or fifties with primary liver carcinoma and hepatitis B virus infection. This chain links TRBV4-1 with TRBJ2-1; D unclear. CDR3 sequence reads: CASSPQVGSYNEQFF. DNA of the CDR3: TGCGCCAGCAGCCCGCAGGTCGGATCCTACAATGAGCAGTTCTTC.